These 2 T cell receptor beta chains originate from one sample sequenced in a study of regulatory T cells in long-lasting Graves disease. For TCR beta, libraries came from iRepertoire HTBI primers and Arm-PCR of CDR3 regions. Via MiXCR, TCRdb re-called the multiplex PCR reads, giving one row per CDR3 protein. Here the sample spans 550,000 or so distinct CDR3 sequences, more than 10% being singletons. The sample's time point: newly diagnosed GD, antithyroid drugs for less than 3 months. RNA extracted from PBMCs served as the sequencing template. These data were likewise used in another study, on T cells in Graves' hyperthyroidism and ophthalmopathy.

The specimen comprised peripheral blood mononuclear cells (PBMCs), sampled at new diagnosis, from a patient treated with antithyroid drugs. The receptor set was obtained from a woman aged 30 to 39 with Graves disease.

This clonotype was seen ten or more times. This sequence joins TRBV29-1 and TRBJ2-1, with D tentatively TRBD1 or TRBD2 (5 bases each). CDR3 length: 15 residues. The V end lost 0 bases, the J end lost 3 bases, and 12 bases lay between the germline ends. The germline V gene encodes CDR1 SQVTM and CDR2 ANQGSEA. The chain's CDR3 is CSVEDWGIGYNEQFF. The CDR3 region has the DNA TGCAGCGTTGAAGATTGGGGGATTGGCTACAATGAGCAGTTCTTC.

This clonotype was seen at least ten times. J is TRBJ2-7 and V is TRBV6-1, with 8 positions matching TRBD2. CDR1 is MNHNS and CDR2 is SASEGT in the germline V gene. This CDR3 region has 14 residues. The J segment lost 0 bases and the V segment lost 8 bases, leaving 6 bases of the junction unmatched. DNA for the CDR3: TGTGCCAGCGGGGCGGGAGGCCTCTCCTACGAGCAGTACTTC. It specifies CASGAGGLSYEQYF.